This T cell receptor (beta chain) was identified during a study of tumor T cells in aggressive B-cell lymphoma. Profiled with immunoSEQ multiplex PCR; TCRdb holds only in-frame clones, not every one. The data contain 1,600 or so clones, about 90% of them singletons. The receptor was derived from an adult with diffuse large B cell lymphoma. Sequenced: tumor tissue.

The CDR3 sequence is CASSPPQGVVNSPLHF. The CDR3 DNA sequence: TGTGCCAGCAGTCCACCACAGGGGGTAGTTAATTCACCCCTCCACTTT. This chain joins TRBV28 and TRBJ1-6; 8 bases map to TRBD1. The CDR3 sequence is 16 residues long. V trimming: 5 bases; J trimming: 6 bases; junction bases outside the gene matches: 9. CDR1 and CDR2 (germline): MDHEN, SYDVKM.